The TCR beta chain under discussion was sequenced for a study of T cells in Graves' hyperthyroidism and ophthalmopathy. Turning to the study itself: Peripheral blood was collected at initial diagnosis, before any treatment. General observations from the study: In blood, most of the thyroid clonotypes expanded above 0.001 were also present.

Researchers took RNA transcripts and amplified the TCR beta CDR3 regions from them. Using the HTBI primer set, a first-round RT-PCR was run on the TCR CDR3. TCRdb re-called the multiplex PCR reads with MiXCR, one entry per CDR3 protein. The data hold around 520,000 distinct CDR3 sequences, with roughly 25% observed a single time. V gave up 3 bases and J gave up 4 bases; unmatched junction bases: 4. The CDR3 spans 14 residues. Germline V gives CDR1 LNHDA, CDR2 SQIVND (reference sequence). In its sample, this clonotype was seen many times. What it binds is not known. The receptor was isolated from a woman in her 30s with Graves' ophthalmopathy. Specimen: blood. The V call is TRBV19, the J call TRBJ2-5, with TRBD1 matching 8 bases. DNA for the CDR3: TGTGCCAGTAGTATCCCGGACAGGGTAGAGACCCAGTACTTC. Translating gives CASSIPDRVETQYF. Filled out from reference TRBV19 and TRBJ2-5, the complete variable domain reads DGGITQSPKYLFRKEGQNVTLSCEQNLNHDAMYWYRQDPGQGLRLIYYSQIVNDFQKGDIAEGYSVSREKKESFPLTVTSAQKNPTAFYLCASSIPDRVETQYFGPGTRLLVL.